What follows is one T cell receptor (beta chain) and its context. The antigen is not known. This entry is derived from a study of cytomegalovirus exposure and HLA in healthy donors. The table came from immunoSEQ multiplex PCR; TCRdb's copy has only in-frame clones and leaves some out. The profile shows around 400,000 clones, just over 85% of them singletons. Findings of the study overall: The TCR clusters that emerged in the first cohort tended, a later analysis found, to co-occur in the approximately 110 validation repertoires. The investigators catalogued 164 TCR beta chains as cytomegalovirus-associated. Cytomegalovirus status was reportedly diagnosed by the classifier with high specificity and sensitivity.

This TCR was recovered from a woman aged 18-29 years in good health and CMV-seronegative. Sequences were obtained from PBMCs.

CDR3 amino acids: CASSPILASSGEQYF. In nucleotides, the CDR3 is TGTGCCAGCAGCCCGATATTGGCATCCTCGGGGGAGCAGTACTTC. V gene TRBV9 combines with J gene TRBJ2-7; the D gene is possibly TRBD2 (5 bases). In germline, CDR1 is SGDLS, CDR2 YYNGEE. CDR3 length equals 15 residues. Trimming removed 4 bases at V and 7 bases at J, with 21 bases between.